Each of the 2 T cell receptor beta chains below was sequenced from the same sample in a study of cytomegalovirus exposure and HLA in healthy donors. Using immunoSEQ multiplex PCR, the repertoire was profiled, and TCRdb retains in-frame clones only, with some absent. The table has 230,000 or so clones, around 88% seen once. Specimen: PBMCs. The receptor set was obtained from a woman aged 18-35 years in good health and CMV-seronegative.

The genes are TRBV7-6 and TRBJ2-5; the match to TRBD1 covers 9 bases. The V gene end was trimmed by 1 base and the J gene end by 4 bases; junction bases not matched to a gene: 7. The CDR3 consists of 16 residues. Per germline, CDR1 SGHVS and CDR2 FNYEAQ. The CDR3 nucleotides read TGTGCCAGCAGCTTAGGCCCGCCGACAGGGGGAGAGACCCAGTACTTC. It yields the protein CASSLGPPTGGETQYF.

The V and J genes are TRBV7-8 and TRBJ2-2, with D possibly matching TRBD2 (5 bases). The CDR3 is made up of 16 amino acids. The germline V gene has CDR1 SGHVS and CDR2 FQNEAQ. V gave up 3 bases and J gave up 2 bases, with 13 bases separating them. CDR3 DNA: TGTGCCAGCAGCTTTCTTCGGGGAAAAAACACCGGGGAGCTGTTTTTT. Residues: CASSFLRGKNTGELFF.